This paragraph reports one TCR beta chain. The CDR3 contains 15 residues. In germline, CDR1 is LNHDA, CDR2 SQIVND (reference sequence). Trimming stripped 6 bases from V and 2 bases from J, with 17 bases between. Original processing notes: Quantification of nucleated cells was approximated via reference gene primer amplification. Method: immunoSEQ multiplex PCR; TCRdb's copy keeps in-frame clones and lacks some. The V and J calls and clone size come from that table; D and trimming were worked out from the DNA. The sample lists some 250,000 clones, around 90% occurring once. These data belong to a study of blood T cell repertoires in COVID-19. Across the study: PBMCs, B-cell-depleted T cells, or T cells were the source of the cDNA or gDNA that made up the material.

The source of this sequence is a human donor in a cohort sampled during active COVID-19. Material: peripheral blood. The chain uses TRBV19 and TRBJ2-7; no reliable D call. The CDR3 region has the DNA TGTGCCAGTAGGGAGATCCCCCTCCAGCCCTACGAGCAGTACTTC. Translated: CASREIPLQPYEQYF.